This T cell receptor (beta chain) was obtained from a study of CXCR3-negative and CXCR3-positive naive CD8 T cells (dated by TCRdb to between 2018 and 2021). A note on the overall study: In total, about 135 million TRB reads were obtained, or roughly 1.5 +/- 0.3 million reads per library. Diversity and physicochemical repertoire analyses covered eleven to twelve donors pooled from two independent experiments. TRBV-TRBJ cluster analysis included naive subsets from about 5 donors and memory cells from 3 donors.

As concerns this clonotype: This receptor's antigen is unknown.

Broader findings and caveats from the paper: Because surface CD5, which is linked to self-reactivity in mice, was comparable between the naive subsets, TCR interaction strength was also inferred from TRB CDR3 physicochemical properties. Naive CXCR3-negative and CXCR3-positive cells from the same donor showed similar TRBV-TRBJ usage, whereas memory cells showed distinct patterns. Freshly isolated PBMCs were used for most assays because CXCR3 expression went down partially after cryopreservation. TRB CDR3s from CXCR3-positive naive cells showed higher hydrophobicity (lower Kidera factor 4), lower energy, and higher strength and volume indices than CXCR3-negative naive cells. Both naive subsets had comparably high repertoire diversity, while memory CD8+ T cells had much lower repertoire diversity.

For every CD8+ T cell subset, a few hundred thousand cells were flow-sorted straight into RLT lysis buffer, and each subset was sorted in triplicate. To exclude memory contaminants, naive CD8+ T cells were stringently defined as CD45RO-CCR7+CD27+CD95-. Peripheral blood mononuclear cells were isolated from buffy coats by standard density gradient centrifugation. Naive CXCR3-negative and CXCR3-positive CD8+ T cells were flow-sorted on a FACSAria III. Total RNA was extracted from sorted cells with an RNeasy Mini Kit. Sequencer: NextSeq 550. The Human TCR Profiling Kit (MiLaboratory) was used to make UMI-labeled 5' RACE TRB cDNA libraries. The full amount of extracted RNA was used for cDNA synthesis, and the full amount of resulting cDNA was used for PCR amplification. The libraries were made side by side, with each library going through the same number of PCR cycles. Under the source paper's analysis protocol: With a minimum of two reads required per UMI, MIGEC and MiXCR pulled out about 52,000 +/- 9,100 unique UMI-labeled TRB cDNA molecules from each library. On average, approximately 40,000 +/- 10,000 functional in-frame TRB CDR3 nucleotide clonotypes lacking stop codons were found per library. After each sample was downsampled to 5000 UMI-labeled TRB molecules, VDJtools was used to calculate diversity metrics such as normalized Shannon-Wiener and Chao1. Clonotype-size-weighted physicochemical properties of the central five CDR3 residues (interaction energy, strength, volume and Kidera factor 4) were computed in VDJtools. After the reads were reprocessed by TCRdb, one entry was made per CDR3 protein sequence, with no DNA. The V and J calls, along with clone size, are taken from TCRdb and not from the paper's own processing. The table for this sample lists about 60,000 distinct CDR3 sequences. Of the sample, approximately 0.74% is held by the ten largest clones.

Via the germline V gene, CDR1 is MNHEY and CDR2 SVGAGI. The CDR3 contains 13 residues, cysteine and phenylalanine counted. No nucleotide data were recorded. The sequence derives from a human donor in good health. Some clones in this sample may be carry-over from other donors' samples. This chain is built from TRBV6-5 and TRBJ2-7; TCRdb's assignment of TRBD1 cannot be checked, as there is no DNA. The sample comprised naive CXCR3+ CD8+ T cells from blood. The cell subset or site label, read with the paper, signifies: CD45RO-CCR7+CD27+CD95- naive CD8+ T cells expressing CXCR3 (TNR3+). The CDR3 protein: CASTPYGGHEQYF.